These 29 T cell receptor beta chains originate from one sample sequenced in a study of identical twins. TCRdb passed the 5' RACE reads through MiXCR, listing each CDR3 protein once. Of 500,000 to 650,000 distinct CDR3 sequences in the sample, around 22% are singletons; the top ten hold about 0.48%. These records were also assigned to another study, of yellow fever vaccine responses in identical twins.

The sample taken for sequencing was CD4+ T cells sorted from blood. The receptors were sampled from a woman younger than 35 in good health.

This chain joins TRBV12-3 or TRBV12-4 and TRBJ2-7; tentative D call: TRBD2 (6 bases). The V end lost 4 bases, the J end lost 10 bases, and 11 bases lay between the germline ends. The CDR3 loop spans 11 amino acids. The CDR3 DNA reads as TGTGCCAGCAGTTGGGGGGAGCAACAGTACTTC. Residues: CASSWGEQQYF.

This clonotype was detected a few times. The chain has TRBV10-2 and TRBJ2-5; D perhaps matches TRBD2 (5 bases). This CDR3 is built from 12 residues. The V end lost 4 bases, the J end lost 7 bases, and 10 bases lay between the germline ends. Germline CDR1 WSHSY, CDR2 SAAADI. The CDR3 protein is CASSGSRGTQYF. CDR3 nucleotide sequence: TGCGCCAGCAGTGGCTCCCGGGGGACCCAGTACTTC.

This chain joins TRBV20-1 and TRBJ2-5, with no clear D. CDR3 length: 10 amino acids. V gave up 1 base and J gave up 9 bases, with 6 bases separating them. Germline values: CDR1 DFQATT, CDR2 SNEGSKA (reference sequence). The DNA of the CDR3 is TGCAGTGCTAGAGTCGTGTCCCAGTACTTC. Translation gives CSARVVSQYF.

This clonotype was observed a few times. The V and J genes are TRBV5-1 and TRBJ2-1; 11 bases match TRBD2. The V gene end was trimmed by 4 bases and the J gene end by 9 bases; junction bases not matched to a gene: 15. This CDR3 has 17 amino acids. CDR1 SGHRS and CDR2 YFSETQ come from the germline V gene. The CDR3 is CASSRRLAGHTKGEQFF. CDR3 bases: TGCGCCAGCAGCCGCCGACTAGCGGGACACACAAAGGGTGAGCAGTTCTTC.

This clonotype turned up a few times. This rearrangement joins TRBV7-2 to TRBJ1-5, with 8 bases matching TRBD1. Germline V lookup: CDR1 SGHTA, CDR2 FQGNSA. The CDR3 sequence is 16 residues long. The ends lost 5 bases at V and 3 bases at J; junction bases unmatched: 9. This CDR3 reads CASSPGDRSLNQPQHF. The DNA for the CDR3 is TGTGCCAGCAGCCCCGGGGACAGGAGCCTCAATCAGCCCCAGCATTTT.

The gene calls are TRBV7-8 and TRBJ2-3; no firm D call. From germline, CDR1 is SGHVS and CDR2 FQNEAQ. This CDR3 comprises 12 residues. Trimming removed 5 bases from V and 9 bases from J, with 12 bases in between. CDR3 sequence: CASSPRPPTQYF. The CDR3 DNA sequence: TGTGCCAGCAGCCCCCGGCCCCCGACGCAGTATTTT.

Written as DNA, the CDR3 is TGTGCGGCTAGGGGCATTTCAAAAGAGACCCAGTACTTC. It translates to CAARGISKETQYF. The chain couples TRBV3-1 to TRBJ2-5, with D possibly being TRBD1 (5 bases). CDR1 is LGHDT, CDR2 YNNKEL, per germline (reference sequence). The CDR3 covers 13 residues.

CDR3 region: CASSPTGFWVNEQFF. The CDR3 region has the DNA TGTGCCAGCAGTCCGACAGGGTTTTGGGTCAATGAGCAGTTCTTC. The gene calls are TRBV28 and TRBJ2-1, with TRBD1 matching 7 bases. Trimming removed 5 bases from V and 6 bases from J; junction bases left unmatched: 10. The CDR3 contains 15 residues. CDR1 and CDR2 (germline): MDHEN, SYDVKM.

The V gene is TRBV12-3 or TRBV12-4, the J gene TRBJ2-7; D may be TRBD1 (6 bases). Trimming stripped 6 bases from V and 3 bases from J, with 9 bases between. CDR3 length: 12 residues. The CDR3 loop reads CASSPDSYEQYV. CDR3 in DNA: TGTGCCAGCAGCCCGGACAGCTACGAGCAGTACGTC.

This clonotype rates as medium-sized (0.01 to 0.1%). The V gene is TRBV12-3 or TRBV12-4, the J gene TRBJ1-5; D call uncertain. Trimming removed 6 bases at V and 5 bases at J, with 14 bases between. The CDR3 contains 14 residues. The CDR3 DNA follows: TGTGCCAGCAGCCTACGCCGACGGGATCAGCCCCAGCATTTT. Translating gives CASSLRRRDQPQHF.

Only a few counts were recorded for this clonotype. This chain uses TRBV7-2 with TRBJ2-3, with 7 bases lining up with TRBD2. Per the germline V gene, CDR1 is SGHTA and CDR2 is FQGNSA. The CDR3 length is 16 residues. Trimming at V came to 0 bases and at J to 2 bases, leaving 5 bases not matched to a gene. CDR3 sequence: CASSLAGGPITDTQYF. The CDR3 DNA reads TGTGCCAGCAGCTTAGCGGGAGGGCCAATCACAGATACGCAGTATTTT.

This clonotype was seen a handful of times. This rearrangement joins TRBV27 to TRBJ2-5; 9 bases map to TRBD2. Looked up from germline, CDR1 is MNHEY and CDR2 is SMNVEV (reference sequence). The CDR3 sequence is 16 residues long. V was pared by 5 bases and J by 5 bases, with 12 bases of the junction left unmatched. The CDR3 DNA sequence: TGTGCCAGCAGTACACCCTCTAGCGGGACGGGGGAGACCCAGTACTTC. Translated: CASSTPSSGTGETQYF.

The chain employs TRBV10-3 and TRBJ2-7, with a tentative D call TRBD1 (6 bases). The CDR3 totals 14 residues. V was pared by 8 bases and J by 2 bases, with 16 bases between. Germline V CDR1 and CDR2: ENHRY, SYGVKD. CDR3 residues: CAISPSRGTYEQYF. The CDR3 DNA sequence: TGTGCCATCTCCCCGTCCAGGGGAACCTACGAGCAGTACTTC.

The V gene is TRBV6-2 or TRBV6-3, the J gene TRBJ2-1; a possible D gene is TRBD1 (5 bases). Per germline, CDR1 MNHEY and CDR2 SVGEGT. This CDR3 has 13 amino acids. V was shortened by 8 bases and J by 0 bases, with 8 bases between the two germline ends. The CDR3 coding sequence is TGTGCCAGCCTACAGGACTCCTACAATGAGCAGTTCTTC. The encoded protein is CASLQDSYNEQFF.

The chain joins TRBV9 to TRBJ2-3, with D possibly called TRBD1 or TRBD2 (5 bases each). The CDR3 has 17 residues. Per germline, CDR1 SGDLS and CDR2 YYNGEE. V was trimmed by 1 base and J by 5 bases, leaving 20 bases between them. DNA of the CDR3: TGTGCCAGCAGCGTAAGAGCCGGGACGGCTAGGGGAGATACGCAGTATTTT. Its protein is CASSVRAGTARGDTQYF.

The V and J genes are TRBV12-3 or TRBV12-4 and TRBJ2-7, with D possibly matching TRBD2 (6 bases). The V and J ends lost 3 bases and 5 bases respectively, with 20 bases between them. The CDR3 length is 16 residues. CDR3 nucleotides: TGTGCCAGCAGTTTGGGGGGAGTGTGGGAAAAGGACGAGCAGTACTTC. This sequence encodes CASSLGGVWEKDEQYF.

This clonotype was seen a single time. V and J are TRBV29-1 and TRBJ2-1; the match to TRBD2 covers 12 bases. CDR1 SQVTM and CDR2 ANQGSEA come from the germline V gene. J was trimmed by 12 bases and V by 3 bases; bases with no gene match: 12. The CDR3 is made up of 15 amino acids. The CDR3 here is CSVDRDRLAGARQFF. Here the CDR3 DNA reads TGCAGCGTTGATAGGGACCGACTAGCGGGAGCAAGGCAGTTCTTC.

This sequence joins TRBV18 and TRBJ2-6; unclear D gene. Per the germline V gene, CDR1 is KGHSH and CDR2 is LQKENI. Trimming pared 9 bases from V and 0 bases from J, leaving 18 bases between. There are 17 residues in the CDR3. Here the CDR3 DNA reads TGTGCCAGTCGTAGTCGCATCCAGAGCTCTGGGGCCAACGTCCTGACTTTC. Protein product: CASRSRIQSSGANVLTF.

This clonotype was seen a few times. This chain uses TRBV5-1 with TRBJ2-4, with TRBD2 matching 7 bases. Germline V gene lookup returns CDR1 SGHRS and CDR2 YFSETQ. CDR3 size: 15 residues. V shed 4 bases, J shed 5 bases, and the junction held 9 bases outside the gene matches. The CDR3 loop reads CASSPGPGRENIQYF. The CDR3 nucleotides read TGCGCCAGCAGCCCGGGGCCAGGGAGGGAAAACATTCAGTACTTC.

This clonotype was seen more than once but under ten times. The J gene is TRBJ2-2, the V gene TRBV2; no firm D call. The V gene's germline CDR1 is SNHLY and CDR2 FYNNEI. Deletions cut 2 bases from V and 3 bases from J, with 16 bases between. This CDR3 is 17 amino acids long. The CDR3 region is CASSEQRPSSYTGELFF. The CDR3 coding sequence is TGTGCCAGCAGTGAACAAAGACCGAGTTCTTACACCGGGGAGCTGTTTTTT.

This clonotype was detected a few times. The chain is built from TRBV20-1 and TRBJ2-7; D ambiguous. V was cut by 6 bases and J by 1 base, with 13 bases left in between. The CDR3 extends over 13 amino acids. Germline CDR1 is DFQATT and CDR2 is SNEGSKA (reference sequence). For the CDR3, the DNA is TGCAGTGCCCAAGGTCGGAGTTCCTACGAGCAGTACGTC. Its translation: CSAQGRSSYEQYV.

The chain joins TRBV24-1 to TRBJ2-6; D call uncertain. Trimming cost V 9 bases and J 0 bases, with 17 bases left between them. CDR3 size: 17 residues. Looked up from germline, CDR1 is KGHDR and CDR2 is SFDVKD. The CDR3 spells CATPRVGNSSGANVLTF. The CDR3 DNA is TGTGCCACCCCTCGGGTAGGGAACAGCTCTGGGGCCAACGTCCTGACTTTC.

This clonotype has just a few counts. The rearrangement joins TRBV10-3 to TRBJ2-1, with 7 nucleotides matching TRBD2. Germline V CDR1 and CDR2: ENHRY, SYGVKD. The CDR3 has 13 amino acids. The ends lost 4 bases at V and 6 bases at J; junction bases unmatched: 3. CDR3: CAISVSSGNEQFF. In DNA form, the CDR3 reads TGTGCCATCAGTGTCTCTAGCGGCAATGAGCAGTTCTTC.

The rearrangement uses TRBV24-1 and TRBJ2-1, with TRBD1 matching over 7 bases. Looked up from germline, CDR1 is KGHDR and CDR2 is SFDVKD. The CDR3 spans 15 residues. Germline trimming cut 3 bases from V and 8 bases from J; bases unmatched to any gene: 9. Here the CDR3 reads CATSDRPTGIHEQFF. CDR3 nucleotide sequence: TGTGCCACCAGTGATCGACCGACAGGGATCCATGAGCAGTTCTTC.

This clonotype was seen more than once but under ten times. The chain has TRBV24-1 and TRBJ2-1; tentative D call: TRBD1 (6 bases). Germline V gene lookup returns CDR1 KGHDR and CDR2 SFDVKD. The CDR3 has 15 residues. Trimming stripped 5 bases from V and 8 bases from J, with 18 bases between. The CDR3 loop reads CATSGRDTNWDEQFF. DNA for the CDR3: TGTGCCACCAGTGGTCGGGACACCAACTGGGATGAGCAGTTCTTC.

This chain uses TRBV2 with TRBJ1-1; 10 positions match TRBD1. V lost 8 bases and J lost 7; bases outside the gene matches: 13. Germline CDR1 reads SNHLY; CDR2 reads FYNNEI. The CDR3 is made up of 15 amino acids. CDR3 amino acids: CASVRMTGGRGEAFF. CDR3 nucleotides: TGTGCCAGCGTGAGGATGACAGGGGGCCGCGGTGAAGCTTTCTTT.

The CDR3, as DNA: TGTGCCAGCAGTGCTCTTCCGGCCATCTATGGCTACACCTTC. Translation: CASSALPAIYGYTF. The rearrangement links TRBV6-1 to TRBJ1-2, with no clear D. V was cut by 4 bases and J by 4 bases, with 13 bases left in between. Germline V gene sequence: CDR1 MNHNS, CDR2 SASEGT. The CDR3 runs 14 residues.

This chain links TRBV5-5 with TRBJ2-5; TRBD2 aligns across 12 bases. The CDR3 is 15 residues long. Looked up from germline, CDR1 is SGHKS and CDR2 is YYEKEE (reference sequence). After removal of 0 bases from V and 5 bases from J, the junction contained 2 bases not matched to a gene. CDR3 residues: CASSLGGTSGETQYF. The CDR3 region has the DNA TGTGCCAGCAGCTTGGGAGGGACTAGCGGGGAGACCCAGTACTTC.

This clonotype was observed many times. The chain couples TRBV7-8 to TRBJ2-1, with D unresolved. This CDR3 contains 12 residues. Germline V gene lookup returns CDR1 SGHVS and CDR2 FQNEAQ. With 3 bases removed from V and 6 bases from J, the gap between germline ends came to 6 bases. The CDR3 is CASSFVSNEQFF. The CDR3 DNA reads as TGTGCCAGCAGCTTTGTCAGCAATGAGCAGTTCTTC.